Following are 12 T cell receptor beta chains from one sample sequenced in a study of T cell repertoires in cytomegalovirus infection. Each CDR3 protein gets one entry after TCRdb re-called the reads with MiXCR. The data show hundreds of thousands of distinct CDR3 sequences, 35% to 45% seen once. The sequenced material came from PBMCs. Every receptor here comes from a human donor in good health (CMV status not recorded). Some clones in this sample may be carry-over from other donors' samples.

The sample holds a few counts of this clonotype. The genes are TRBV5-1 and TRBJ2-2; D remains unclear. Trimming stripped 4 bases from V and 6 bases from J, with 7 bases between. The CDR3 length is 12 residues. The germline V gene has CDR1 SGHRS and CDR2 YFSETQ. CDR3 amino acids: CASSQEAGELFF. For the CDR3, the DNA is TGCGCCAGCAGCCAAGAGGCCGGGGAGCTGTTTTTT.

J is TRBJ2-5 and V is TRBV7-9; maybe TRBD1 (6 bases). Trimming shortened V by 4 bases and J by 5 bases, and 20 bases separated the two germline ends. CDR3 size: 16 residues. Germline V gene lookup returns CDR1 SEHNR and CDR2 FQNEAQ (reference sequence). The DNA for the CDR3 is TGTGCCAGCAGCTCAGTCTCGGCAGGGGAGAGGGAGACCCAGTACTTC. Translated: CASSSVSAGERETQYF.

This clonotype showed up just a few times. The V and J genes are TRBV7-6 and TRBJ2-7, with 7 bases lining up with TRBD2. This CDR3 is built from 16 residues. With V trimmed by 0 bases and J by 5 bases, 10 bases remained unmatched. Germline CDR1 reads SGHVS; CDR2 reads FNYEAQ. In nucleotides, the CDR3 is TGTGCCAGCAGCTTAGCGTGGGGGGAGGGCCGAGACGAGCAGTACTTC. It is translated as CASSLAWGEGRDEQYF.

This clonotype was found a few times. This clone may be a read error of a much larger clone one base away. The CDR3: CASSEDETGSSSGANVLTF. CDR3 coding DNA: TGTGCCAGCAGTGAAGACGAAACAGGGTCGAGCTCTGGGGCCAACGTCCTGACTTTC. V gene TRBV6-1 combines with J gene TRBJ2-6; tentative D call: TRBD1 (6 bases). This CDR3 is built from 19 residues. Germline V gene lookup returns CDR1 MNHNS and CDR2 SASEGT. The germline V and J ends were trimmed by 1 base and 0 bases, with 16 bases remaining between them.

With respect to this clonotype: The junction differs from germline at one of its ends, possibly a read error. V usage is TRBV20-1 and J usage is TRBJ2-7; TRBD2 agrees at 8 bases. Germline CDR1 DFQATT, CDR2 SNEGSKA (reference sequence). The CDR3 sequence is 14 residues long. CDR3 amino acids: CGAQTSVMAYEQYF. The CDR3 nucleotides are TGCGGTGCTCAGACTAGCGTGATGGCCTACGAGCAGTACTTC.

The CDR3 region has the DNA TGTGCCAGTAGTGGACAGGGAGGCACAGATACGCAGTATTTT. Translation gives CASSGQGGTDTQYF. The chain combines TRBV19 with TRBJ2-3; TRBD1 matches at 8 bases. The CDR3 covers 14 residues. The germline CDR1 and CDR2 sequences are LNHDA and SQIVND (reference sequence). Losses at the gene ends were 5 bases for V and 1 base for J; bases not matched to a gene: 2.

V and J are TRBV18 and TRBJ2-5; 9 positions agree with TRBD2. The CDR3 totals 14 residues. V shed 4 bases and J 5 bases; nucleotides not matched to a gene: 5. Germline-derived CDR1 and CDR2 are KGHSH and LQKENI. The CDR3 nucleotides are TGTGCCAGCTCACGGCTAGCGGGACGGGAGACCCAGTACTTC. Residues: CASSRLAGRETQYF.

Only a few counts were recorded for this clonotype. The rearrangement links TRBV28 to TRBJ1-5; D unclear. The length of the CDR3 is 14 residues. Trimming removed 3 bases from V and 3 bases from J, with 9 bases in between. CDR1 MDHEN and CDR2 SYDVKM come from the germline V gene. The chain's CDR3 is CASSFLGINQPQHF. Here the CDR3 DNA reads TGTGCCAGCAGTTTTTTGGGAATCAATCAGCCCCAGCATTTT.

This clonotype was seen ten or more times. V gene TRBV7-8 combines with J gene TRBJ1-1; D remains unclear. Trimming took 5 bases from V and 2 from J, leaving 12 bases between them. The CDR3 consists of 14 residues. CDR1 and CDR2 from the germline V gene are SGHVS and FQNEAQ. The CDR3 is CASSPRRGNTEAFF. The CDR3 region has the DNA TGTGCCAGCAGCCCTAGACGGGGAAACACTGAAGCTTTCTTT. Full variable domain (missing parts from reference TRBV7-8 and TRBJ1-1): GAGVSQSPRYKVAKRGQDVALRCDPISGHVSLFWYQQALGQGPEFLTYFQNEAQLDKSGLPSDRFFAERPEGSVSTLKIQRTQQEDSAVYLCASSPRRGNTEAFFGQGTRLTVV.

This clonotype was counted a few times. The chain is built from TRBV27 and TRBJ2-7; D is unresolved. Germline values: CDR1 MNHEY, CDR2 SMNVEV (reference sequence). CDR3 length: 14 amino acids. V was clipped by 3 bases and J by 0 bases, with 9 bases between them. This chain's CDR3 is CASSFRASSYEQYF. CDR3 nucleotides: TGTGCCAGCAGTTTCCGGGCGAGCTCCTACGAGCAGTACTTC.

Notes on this clonotype: This is likely a read error, given that the CDR3 carries no conserved phenylalanine or tryptophan at its end. The chain links TRBV7-2 to TRBJ2-7, with 7 bases aligning to TRBD2. Germline CDR1 and CDR2: SGHTA and FQGNSA. Trimming at V came to 9 bases and at J to 4 bases, leaving 9 bases not matched to a gene. The CDR3 contains 13 residues. CDR3 amino acids: CASRLAPSYEQYL. DNA for the CDR3: TGTGCCAGTAGACTAGCCCCGAGTTACGAGCAGTACTTA.

A remark on this clonotype: Since the CDR3 does not end with the conserved phenylalanine or tryptophan, this likely comes from a read error. The chain has TRBV7-3 and TRBJ2-1; TRBD2 agrees at 7 bases. The junction had 7 bases not matched to a gene; V was cut back by 5 bases and J by 3 bases. The CDR3 contains 15 residues. Germline-derived CDR1 and CDR2 are SGHTA and FQGTGA. The CDR3 loop is CASSISGGLYNEQFL. CDR3 bases: TGTGCCAGCAGCATCTCGGGGGGTCTCTACAATGAGCAGTTCTTA.